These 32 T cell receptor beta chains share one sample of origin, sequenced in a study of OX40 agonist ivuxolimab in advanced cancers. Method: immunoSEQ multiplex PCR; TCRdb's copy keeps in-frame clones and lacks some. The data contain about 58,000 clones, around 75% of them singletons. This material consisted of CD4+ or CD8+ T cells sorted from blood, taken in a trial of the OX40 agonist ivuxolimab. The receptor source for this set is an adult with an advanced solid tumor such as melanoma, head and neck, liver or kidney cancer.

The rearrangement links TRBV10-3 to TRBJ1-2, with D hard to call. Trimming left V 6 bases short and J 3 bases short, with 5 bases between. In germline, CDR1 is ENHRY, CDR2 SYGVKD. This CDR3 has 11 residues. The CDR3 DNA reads TGTGCCATCAGCCGGGACTATGGCTACACCTTC. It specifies CAISRDYGYTF.

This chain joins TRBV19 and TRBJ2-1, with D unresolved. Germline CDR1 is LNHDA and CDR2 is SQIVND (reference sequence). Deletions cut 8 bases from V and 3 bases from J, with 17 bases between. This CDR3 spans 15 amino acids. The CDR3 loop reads CASAQTYVYYNEQFF. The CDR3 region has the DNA TGTGCCAGTGCCCAGACATACGTGTACTACAATGAGCAGTTCTTC.

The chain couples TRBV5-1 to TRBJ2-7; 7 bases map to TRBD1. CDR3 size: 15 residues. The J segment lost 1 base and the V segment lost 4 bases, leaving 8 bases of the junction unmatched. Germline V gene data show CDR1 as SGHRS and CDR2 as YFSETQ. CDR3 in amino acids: CASSQGRTGSYEQYF. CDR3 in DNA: TGCGCCAGCAGCCAGGGAAGGACAGGATCCTACGAGCAGTACTTC.

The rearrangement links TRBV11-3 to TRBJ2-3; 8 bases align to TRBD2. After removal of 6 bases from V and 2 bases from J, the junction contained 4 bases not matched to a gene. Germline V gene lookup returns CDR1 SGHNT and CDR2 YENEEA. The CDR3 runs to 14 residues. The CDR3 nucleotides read TGTGCCAGCAGACCCGGGGGGGCCACAGATACGCAGTATTTT. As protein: CASRPGGATDTQYF.

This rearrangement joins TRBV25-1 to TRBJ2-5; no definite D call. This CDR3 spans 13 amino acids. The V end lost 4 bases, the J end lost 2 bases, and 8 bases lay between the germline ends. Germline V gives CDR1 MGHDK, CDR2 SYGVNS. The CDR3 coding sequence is TGTGCCAGCAGTGGAACAGATCAAGAGACCCAGTACTTC. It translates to CASSGTDQETQYF.

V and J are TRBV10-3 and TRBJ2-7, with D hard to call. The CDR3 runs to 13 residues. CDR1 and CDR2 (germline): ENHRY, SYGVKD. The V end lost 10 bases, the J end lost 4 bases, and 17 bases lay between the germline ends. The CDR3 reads CATTPLTPYEQYF. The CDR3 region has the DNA TGTGCCACCACCCCCCTAACTCCGTACGAGCAGTACTTC.

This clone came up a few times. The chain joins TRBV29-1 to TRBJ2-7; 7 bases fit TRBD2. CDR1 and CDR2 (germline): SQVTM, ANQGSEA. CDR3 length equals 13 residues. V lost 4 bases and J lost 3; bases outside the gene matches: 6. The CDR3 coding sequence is TGCAGCGTTGTTCTCGGGGGGATCTACGAGCAGTACTTC. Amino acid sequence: CSVVLGGIYEQYF.

The DNA for the CDR3 is TGTGCCAGCAGTGACAGGGGAGACACAGATACGCAGTATTTT. It is translated as CASSDRGDTDTQYF. This chain joins TRBV7-3 and TRBJ2-3; 8 bases align to TRBD1. With 6 bases clipped from V and 2 bases from J, the junction kept 4 bases outside the gene matches. The CDR3 length is 14 residues. Germline CDR1 reads SGHTA; CDR2 reads FQGTGA.

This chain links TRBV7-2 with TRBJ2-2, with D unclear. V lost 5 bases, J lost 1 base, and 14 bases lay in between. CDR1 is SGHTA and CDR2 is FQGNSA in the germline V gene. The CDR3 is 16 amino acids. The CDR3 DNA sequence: TGTGCCAGCAGCCCCTCGGCCCGGATGAACACCGGGGAGCTGTTTTTT. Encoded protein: CASSPSARMNTGELFF.

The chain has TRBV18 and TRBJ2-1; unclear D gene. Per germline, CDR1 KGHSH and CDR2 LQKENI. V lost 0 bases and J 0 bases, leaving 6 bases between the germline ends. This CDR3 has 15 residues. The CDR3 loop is CASSPPASSYNEQFF. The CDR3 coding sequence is TGTGCCAGCTCACCACCAGCCTCCTCCTACAATGAGCAGTTCTTC.

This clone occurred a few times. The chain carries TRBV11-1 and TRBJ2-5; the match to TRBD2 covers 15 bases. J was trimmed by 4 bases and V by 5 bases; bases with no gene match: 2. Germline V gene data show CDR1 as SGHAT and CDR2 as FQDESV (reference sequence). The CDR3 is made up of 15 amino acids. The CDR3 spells CASSLGLAGGETQYF. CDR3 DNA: TGTGCCAGCAGCCTGGGACTAGCGGGGGGAGAGACCCAGTACTTC.

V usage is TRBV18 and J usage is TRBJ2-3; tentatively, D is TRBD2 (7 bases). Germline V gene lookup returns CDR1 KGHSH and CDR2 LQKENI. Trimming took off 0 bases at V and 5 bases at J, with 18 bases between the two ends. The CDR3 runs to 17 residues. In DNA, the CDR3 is TGTGCCAGCTCACCACCATCCCTAGGGGGGGCCGTAGATACGCAGTATTTT. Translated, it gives CASSPPSLGGAVDTQYF.

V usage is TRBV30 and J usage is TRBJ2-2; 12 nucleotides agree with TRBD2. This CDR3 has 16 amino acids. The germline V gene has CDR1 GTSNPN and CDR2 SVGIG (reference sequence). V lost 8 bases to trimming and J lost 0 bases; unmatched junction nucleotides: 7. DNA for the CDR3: TGTGCCGAAAGACTAGCGGGGGCATCGAACACCGGGGAGCTGTTTTTT. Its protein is CAERLAGASNTGELFF.

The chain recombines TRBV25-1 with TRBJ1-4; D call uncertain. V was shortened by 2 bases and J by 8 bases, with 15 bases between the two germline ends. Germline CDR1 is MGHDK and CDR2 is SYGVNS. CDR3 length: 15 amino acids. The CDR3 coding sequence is TGTGCCAGCAGTGAAACTAACAGTTTTGTCGAAAAACTGTTTTTT. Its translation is CASSETNSFVEKLFF. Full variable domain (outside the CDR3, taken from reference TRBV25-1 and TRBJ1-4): EADIYQTPRYLVIGTGKKITLECSQTMGHDKMYWYQQDPGMELHLIHYSYGVNSTEKGDLSSESTVSRIRTEHFPLTLESARPSHTSQYLCASSETNSFVEKLFFGSGTQLSVL.

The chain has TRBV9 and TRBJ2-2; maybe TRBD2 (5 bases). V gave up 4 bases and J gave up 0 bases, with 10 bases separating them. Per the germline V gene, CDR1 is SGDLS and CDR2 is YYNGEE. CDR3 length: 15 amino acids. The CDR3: CASSREGSNTGELFF. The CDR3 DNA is TGTGCCAGCAGCCGAGAGGGCTCGAACACCGGGGAGCTGTTTTTT.

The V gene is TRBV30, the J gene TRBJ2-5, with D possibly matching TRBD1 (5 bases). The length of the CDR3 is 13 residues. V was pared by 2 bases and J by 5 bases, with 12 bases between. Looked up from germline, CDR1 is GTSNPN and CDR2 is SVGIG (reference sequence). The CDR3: CAWSRQRQETQYF. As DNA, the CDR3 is TGTGCCTGGAGTAGGCAGCGACAGGAGACCCAGTACTTC.

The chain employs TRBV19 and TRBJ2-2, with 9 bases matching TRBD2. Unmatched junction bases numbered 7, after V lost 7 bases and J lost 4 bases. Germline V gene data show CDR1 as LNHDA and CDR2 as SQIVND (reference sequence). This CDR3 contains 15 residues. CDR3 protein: CASTLAGVGTGELFF. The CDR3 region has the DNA TGTGCCAGTACCTTAGCGGGAGTGGGCACCGGGGAGCTGTTTTTT.

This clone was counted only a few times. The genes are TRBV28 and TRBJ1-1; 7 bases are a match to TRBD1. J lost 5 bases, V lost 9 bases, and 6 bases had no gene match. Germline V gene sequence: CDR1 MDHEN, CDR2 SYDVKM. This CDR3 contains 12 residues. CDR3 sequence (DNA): TGTGCCAGTATTACAGGGGTGACTGAAGCTTTCTTT. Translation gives CASITGVTEAFF. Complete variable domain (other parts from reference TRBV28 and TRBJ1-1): DVKVTQSSRYLVKRTGEKVFLECVQDMDHENMFWYRQDPGLGLRLIYFSYDVKMKEKGDIPEGYSVSREKKERFSLILESASTNQTSMYLCASITGVTEAFFGQGTRLTVV.

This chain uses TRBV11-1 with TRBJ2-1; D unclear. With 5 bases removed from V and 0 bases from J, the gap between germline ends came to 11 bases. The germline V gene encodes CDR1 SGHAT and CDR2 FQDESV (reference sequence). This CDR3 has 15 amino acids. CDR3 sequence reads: CASSAARSSYNEQFF. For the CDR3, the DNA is TGTGCCAGCAGCGCCGCCAGGAGCTCCTACAATGAGCAGTTCTTC.

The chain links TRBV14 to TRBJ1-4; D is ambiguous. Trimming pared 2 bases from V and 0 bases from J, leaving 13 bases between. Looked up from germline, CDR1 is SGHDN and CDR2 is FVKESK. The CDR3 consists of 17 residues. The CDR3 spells CASSQQTNTATNEKLFF. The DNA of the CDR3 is TGTGCCAGCAGCCAACAAACCAACACCGCAACTAATGAAAAACTGTTTTTT.

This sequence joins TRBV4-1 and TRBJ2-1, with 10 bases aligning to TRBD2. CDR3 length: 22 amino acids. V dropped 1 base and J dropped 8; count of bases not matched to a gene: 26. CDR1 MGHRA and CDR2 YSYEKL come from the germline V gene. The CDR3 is CASSQAIPVLEVLAGLRHEQFF. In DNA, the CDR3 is TGCGCCAGCAGCCAAGCGATCCCCGTACTAGAGGTACTAGCGGGGTTACGGCATGAGCAGTTCTTC.

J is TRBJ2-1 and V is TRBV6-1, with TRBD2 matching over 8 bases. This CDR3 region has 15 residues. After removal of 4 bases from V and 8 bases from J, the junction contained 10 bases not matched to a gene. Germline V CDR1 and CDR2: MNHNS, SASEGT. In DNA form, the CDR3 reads TGTGCCAGCAGTGTCAGCGGGGGTGGGGGCGATGAGCAGTTCTTC. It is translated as CASSVSGGGGDEQFF.

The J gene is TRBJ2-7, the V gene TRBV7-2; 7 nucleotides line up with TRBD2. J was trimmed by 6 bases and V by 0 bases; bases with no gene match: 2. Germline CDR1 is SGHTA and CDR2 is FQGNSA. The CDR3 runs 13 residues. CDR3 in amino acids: CASSLAAGVEQYF. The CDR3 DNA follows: TGTGCCAGCAGCTTAGCGGCGGGAGTCGAGCAGTACTTC.

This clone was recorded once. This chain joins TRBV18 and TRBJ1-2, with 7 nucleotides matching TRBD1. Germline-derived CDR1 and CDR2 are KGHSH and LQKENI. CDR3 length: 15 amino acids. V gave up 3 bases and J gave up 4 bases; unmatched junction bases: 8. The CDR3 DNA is TGTGCCAGCTCACCGTCCAGGGGGGGCGGCTATGGCTACACCTTC. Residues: CASSPSRGGGYGYTF.

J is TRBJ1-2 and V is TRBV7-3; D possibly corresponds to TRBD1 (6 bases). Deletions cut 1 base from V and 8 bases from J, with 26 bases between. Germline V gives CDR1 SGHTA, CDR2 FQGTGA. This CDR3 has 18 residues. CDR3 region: CASSLNPRTGALFEGYTF. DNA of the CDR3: TGTGCCAGCAGCTTAAACCCCCGGACGGGGGCGTTATTCGAGGGCTACACCTTC.

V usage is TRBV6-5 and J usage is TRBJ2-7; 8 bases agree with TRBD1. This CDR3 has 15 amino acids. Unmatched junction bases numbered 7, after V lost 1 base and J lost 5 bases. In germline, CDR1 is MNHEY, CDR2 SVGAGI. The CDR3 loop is CASSYFGQGLHEQYF. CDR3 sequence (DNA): TGTGCCAGCAGTTACTTCGGACAGGGTCTTCACGAGCAGTACTTC.

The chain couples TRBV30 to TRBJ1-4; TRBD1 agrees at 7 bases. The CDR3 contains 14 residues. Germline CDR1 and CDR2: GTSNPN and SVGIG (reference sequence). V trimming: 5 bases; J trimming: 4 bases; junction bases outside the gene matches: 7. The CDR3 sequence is CAWGRGGDNEKLFF. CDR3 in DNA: TGTGCCTGGGGGCGAGGGGGCGATAATGAAAAACTGTTTTTT. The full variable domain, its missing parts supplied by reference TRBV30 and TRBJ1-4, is SQTIHQWPATLVQPVGSPLSLECTVEGTSNPNLYWYRQAAGRGLQLLFYSVGIGQISSEVPQNLSASRPQDRQFILSSKKLLLSDSGFYLCAWGRGGDNEKLFFGSGTQLSVL.

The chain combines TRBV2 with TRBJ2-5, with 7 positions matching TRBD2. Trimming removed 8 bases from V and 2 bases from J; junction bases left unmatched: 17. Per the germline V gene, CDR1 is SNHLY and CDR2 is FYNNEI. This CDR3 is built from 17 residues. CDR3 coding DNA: TGTGCCAGCCGATGGCCTCTCTCAGCGGGGAGTCAAGAGACCCAGTACTTC. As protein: CASRWPLSAGSQETQYF. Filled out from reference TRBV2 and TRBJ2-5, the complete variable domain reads EPEVTQTPSHQVTQMGQEVILRCVPISNHLYFYWYRQILGQKVEFLVSFYNNEISEKSEIFDDQFSVERPDGSNFTLKIRSTKLEDSAMYFCASRWPLSAGSQETQYFGPGTRLLVL.

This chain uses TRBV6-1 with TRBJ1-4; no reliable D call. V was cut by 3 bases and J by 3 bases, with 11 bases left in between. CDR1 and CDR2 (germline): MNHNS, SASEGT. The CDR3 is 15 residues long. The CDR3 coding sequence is TGTGCCAGCAGTGACCCATGGGCGTCTAATGAAAAACTGTTTTTT. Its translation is CASSDPWASNEKLFF.

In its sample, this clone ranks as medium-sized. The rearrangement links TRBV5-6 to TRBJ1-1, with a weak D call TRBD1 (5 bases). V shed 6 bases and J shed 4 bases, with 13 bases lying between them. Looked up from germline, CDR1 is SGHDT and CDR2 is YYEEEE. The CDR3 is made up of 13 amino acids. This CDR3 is CASTRGGGTEAFF. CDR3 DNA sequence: TGTGCCAGCACCCGTGGGGGAGGCACTGAAGCTTTCTTT.

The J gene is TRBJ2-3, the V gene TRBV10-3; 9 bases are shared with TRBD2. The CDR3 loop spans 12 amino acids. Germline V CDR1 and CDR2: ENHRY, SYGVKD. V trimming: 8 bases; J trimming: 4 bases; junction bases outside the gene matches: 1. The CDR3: CAIAGGPDTQYF. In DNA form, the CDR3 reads TGTGCCATCGCGGGAGGGCCAGATACGCAGTATTTT.

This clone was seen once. The CDR3 sequence: CASSFGGQPEAFF. As DNA, the CDR3 is TGTGCCAGCAGCTTTGGGGGACAGCCTGAAGCTTTCTTT. V usage is TRBV7-8 and J usage is TRBJ1-1, with TRBD1 matching over 7 bases. The V gene end was trimmed by 3 bases and the J gene end by 6 bases; junction bases not matched to a gene: 4. Germline CDR1 and CDR2: SGHVS and FQNEAQ. The length of the CDR3 is 13 residues.